One and the same sample provided the 24 T cell receptor beta chains below, sequenced in a study of blood T cell repertoires in COVID-19 (dated by TCRdb to the early 2020s). Libraries were built with the immunoSEQ multiplex PCR assay. TCRdb holds this immuneACCESS table with in-frame rearrangements only. Some clones are missing; in checked studies, unresolved V genes explain under half, and the rest has no known cause. In this sample the table shows approximately 300,000 clones, 90% of which occur a single time. The top ten hold under 7% of the sample. The sample taken for sequencing was peripheral blood. These receptors came from a woman in her 30s with COVID-19, enrolled during active disease.

This sequence joins TRBV5-1 and TRBJ2-1; 7 bases match TRBD2. Germline V CDR1 and CDR2: SGHRS, YFSETQ. The J segment lost 9 bases and the V segment lost 3 bases, leaving 9 bases of the junction unmatched. The CDR3 has 14 amino acids. The CDR3 DNA reads as TGCGCCAGCAGCTCCCCAAGCGGGAAGAGTGAGCAGTTCTTC. Its translation is CASSSPSGKSEQFF.

This clone was detected once. The chain has TRBV5-1 and TRBJ2-7; 7 bases line up with TRBD2. The CDR3 spans 14 residues. Germline values: CDR1 SGHRS, CDR2 YFSETQ. With V trimmed by 2 bases and J by 0 bases, 2 bases remained unmatched. CDR3 bases: TGCGCCAGCAGCTTTGCGGGAGCCTCCTACGAGCAGTACTTC. It encodes CASSFAGASYEQYF.

The chain joins TRBV3-1 (or the pseudogene TRBV3-2) to TRBJ2-2; D remains ambiguous. CDR1 and CDR2 (germline): LGHDT, YNNKEL (reference sequence). The CDR3 sequence is 12 residues long. V gave up 3 bases and J gave up 5 bases, with 4 bases separating them. The CDR3 DNA follows: TGTGCCAGCAGCCATTCTACCGGGGAGCTGTTTTTT. Its translation: CASSHSTGELFF.

The chain has TRBV4-1 and TRBJ2-7; 11 nucleotides agree with TRBD2. Trimming cost V 5 bases and J 7 bases; bases outside gene matches: 13. The CDR3 covers 16 residues. Germline values: CDR1 MGHRA, CDR2 YSYEKL. CDR3 coding DNA: TGCGCCAGCAGCTCACAGGCGACTAGCGGGATGGTGGAGCAGTACTTC. Translation: CASSSQATSGMVEQYF.

The chain recombines TRBV21-1 with TRBJ2-7; the table's D call, TRBD2, was not checked against the DNA. TRBV21-1 is recorded as a pseudogene. The CDR3 loop spans 14 amino acids. CDR3 protein: CASSKVGTRNEQYF. The DNA of the CDR3 is TGTGCCAGCAGCAAAGTAGGGACTAGAAACGAGCAGTACTTC.

The gene calls are TRBV19 and TRBJ1-1; TRBD1 agrees at 9 bases. In germline, CDR1 is LNHDA, CDR2 SQIVND (reference sequence). J lost 6 bases, V lost 1 base, and 6 bases had no gene match. The CDR3 extends over 15 amino acids. The CDR3 region is CASSIVGDRAAEAFF. The CDR3 DNA follows: TGTGCCAGTAGTATAGTAGGGGACAGGGCTGCTGAAGCTTTCTTT. Full variable domain (rest looked up from reference TRBV19 and TRBJ1-1): DGGITQSPKYLFRKEGQNVTLSCEQNLNHDAMYWYRQDPGQGLRLIYYSQIVNDFQKGDIAEGYSVSREKKESFPLTVTSAQKNPTAFYLCASSIVGDRAAEAFFGQGTRLTVV.

The rearrangement uses TRBV12-3 or TRBV12-4 and TRBJ2-5; perhaps TRBD2 as D (5 bases). This CDR3 has 11 amino acids. Trimming left V 3 bases short and J 6 bases short, with 5 bases between. This chain's CDR3 is CASSFGKTQYF. In nucleotides, the CDR3 is TGTGCCAGCAGTTTCGGGAAGACCCAGTACTTC.

The chain joins TRBV2 to TRBJ1-1; TRBD1 might be the D (6 bases). The germline gives CDR1 SNHLY, CDR2 FYNNEI. V lost 7 bases and J 0 bases, leaving 12 bases between the germline ends. The CDR3 runs to 14 residues. CDR3 in DNA: TGTGCCAGCAATTTGCAGGGGATGAACACTGAAGCTTTCTTT. This sequence encodes CASNLQGMNTEAFF.

This sequence joins TRBV24-1 and TRBJ2-1; 7 bases agree with TRBD2. Germline CDR1 is KGHDR and CDR2 is SFDVKD. Unmatched junction bases numbered 11, after V lost 6 bases and J lost 7 bases. This CDR3 is built from 15 residues. The CDR3, as DNA: TGTGCCACCAGTCGAAGGACGGGACTACAGAATGAGCAGTTCTTC. This encodes CATSRRTGLQNEQFF.

The chain joins TRBV29-1 to TRBJ2-7, with 8 nucleotides matching TRBD1. The CDR3 loop spans 13 amino acids. Germline CDR1 reads SQVTM; CDR2 reads ANQGSEA. V shed 8 bases and J 5 bases; nucleotides not matched to a gene: 11. CDR3 in DNA: TGCAGCACTGAAGGGGGGACAGGTGACGAGCAGTACTTC. This codes for CSTEGGTGDEQYF.

The rearrangement joins TRBV28 to TRBJ2-1; 13 bases line up with TRBD2. Unmatched junction bases numbered 9, after V lost 5 bases and J lost 2 bases. Germline V gene lookup returns CDR1 MDHEN and CDR2 SYDVKM. This CDR3 is built from 18 residues. The CDR3 region is CASSDGLAGARAYNEQFF. CDR3 nucleotide sequence: TGTGCCAGCAGTGATGGACTAGCGGGAGCACGGGCCTACAATGAGCAGTTCTTC.

This chain joins TRBV6-2 or TRBV6-3 and TRBJ2-5, with D maybe TRBD2 (6 bases). This CDR3 is built from 15 residues. Germline V gene data show CDR1 as MNHEY and CDR2 as SVGEGT. V lost 6 bases and J 5 bases, leaving 19 bases between the germline ends. Written as DNA, the CDR3 is TGTGCCAGCAGCCCATTTGGAGGGGCTAGGGAGACCCAGTACTTC. As protein: CASSPFGGARETQYF.

The chain recombines TRBV5-6 with TRBJ2-7; no definite D call. Germline-derived CDR1 and CDR2 are SGHDT and YYEEEE. V gave up 4 bases and J gave up 3 bases, with 8 bases separating them. The CDR3 sequence is 12 residues long. CDR3 in amino acids: CASSVYSYEQYF. The DNA of the CDR3 is TGTGCCAGCAGCGTATACAGCTACGAGCAGTACTTC.

V and J are TRBV5-1 and TRBJ1-1, with 7 bases aligning to TRBD1. CDR1 is SGHRS and CDR2 is YFSETQ in the germline V gene. This CDR3 has 13 amino acids. V lost 4 bases and J lost 7; bases outside the gene matches: 7. As DNA, the CDR3 is TGCGCCAGCAGCAAGACAGGGTCTCTTGAAGCTTTCTTT. This gives the protein CASSKTGSLEAFF.

The CDR3 region is CASSQRTQVQFF. CDR3 nucleotide sequence: TGTGCCAGCAGCCAACGGACTCAAGTTCAGTTCTTC. The J gene is TRBJ2-1, the V gene TRBV5-4; a possible D gene is TRBD2 (5 bases). This CDR3 is built from 12 residues. Trimming took off 4 bases at V and 13 bases at J, with 15 bases between the two ends. Germline V gene lookup returns CDR1 SGHNT and CDR2 YYREEE (reference sequence).

The chain is built from TRBV29-1 and TRBJ1-1; D not certain. In germline, CDR1 is SQVTM, CDR2 ANQGSEA. V was cut by 0 bases and J by 2 bases, with 7 bases left in between. This CDR3 comprises 13 residues. As DNA, the CDR3 is TGCAGCGTTGAAGAGAACAGCAACACTGAAGCTTTCTTT. Protein: CSVEENSNTEAFF.

V usage is TRBV9 and J usage is TRBJ2-1, with 12 nucleotides matching TRBD2. The V gene's germline CDR1 is SGDLS and CDR2 YYNGEE. V lost 3 bases and J lost 9; bases outside the gene matches: 4. The CDR3 runs 14 residues. CDR3 sequence: CASSAPGLAGEQFF. The CDR3 nucleotides are TGTGCCAGCAGCGCGCCGGGACTAGCGGGTGAGCAGTTCTTC.

This rearrangement joins TRBV20-1 to TRBJ1-5, with D tentatively TRBD1 (6 bases). The CDR3 is 11 residues long. The V end was cut by 6 bases, the J end by 11 bases, with 14 bases between. The germline gives CDR1 DFQATT, CDR2 SNEGSKA (reference sequence). The CDR3 region has the DNA TGCAGTGCACAGGGCCGTCTGACCCAGCATTTT. This translates into CSAQGRLTQHF.

This clone was observed once. The V call is TRBV25-1, the J call TRBJ1-3; TRBD1 aligns across 7 bases. V shed 4 bases, J shed 0 bases, and the junction held 6 bases outside the gene matches. Germline assignment: CDR1 MGHDK and CDR2 SYGVNS. The CDR3 spans 16 residues. CDR3 sequence (DNA): TGTGCCAGCAGTGGGATCAGGGGGGCCTCTGGAAACACCATATATTTT. Encoded protein: CASSGIRGASGNTIYF.

The V gene is TRBV4-1, the J gene TRBJ2-7, with D perhaps matching TRBD2 (7 bases). The V end lost 3 bases, the J end lost 3 bases, and 12 bases lay between the germline ends. The CDR3 runs 14 residues. Germline V gives CDR1 MGHRA, CDR2 YSYEKL. The CDR3 DNA sequence: TGCGCCAGCAGCCAGTATAGGGGGGGCTACGAGCAGTACTTC. Its translation is CASSQYRGGYEQYF.

This chain links TRBV6-2 or TRBV6-3 with TRBJ2-2, with a possible D match to TRBD1 (6 bases). This CDR3 contains 14 residues. Trimming cost V 5 bases and J 5 bases, with 12 bases left between them. CDR1 and CDR2 from the germline V gene are MNHEY and SVGEGT. The CDR3 reads CASSKGGRTGELFF. The CDR3 bases are TGTGCCAGCAGTAAAGGGGGACGGACCGGGGAGCTGTTTTTT.

This chain links TRBV28 with TRBJ1-5; D call uncertain. The germline gives CDR1 MDHEN, CDR2 SYDVKM. CDR3 length: 10 amino acids. Between the trimmed V and J ends, which lost 8 bases and 7 bases, there was a span of 6 bases. CDR3 amino acids: CASGRQPQHF. CDR3 nucleotide sequence: TGTGCCAGCGGCAGGCAGCCCCAGCATTTT. Filled out from reference TRBV28 and TRBJ1-5, the complete variable domain reads DVKVTQSSRYLVKRTGEKVFLECVQDMDHENMFWYRQDPGLGLRLIYFSYDVKMKEKGDIPEGYSVSREKKERFSLILESASTNQTSMYLCASGRQPQHFGDGTRLSIL.

The V call is TRBV5-1, the J call TRBJ2-6; possibly TRBD1 for D (5 bases). The V end lost 4 bases, the J end lost 2 bases, and 7 bases lay between the germline ends. This CDR3 contains 14 residues. Germline V gene sequence: CDR1 SGHRS, CDR2 YFSETQ. CDR3 sequence (DNA): TGCGCCAGCAGCCCAGGGACTGGGGCCAACGTCCTGACTTTC. It encodes CASSPGTGANVLTF. Full variable domain (missing parts from reference TRBV5-1 and TRBJ2-6): KAGVTQTPRYLIKTRGQQVTLSCSPISGHRSVSWYQQTPGQGLQFLFEYFSETQRNKGNFPGRFSGRQFSNSRSEMNVSTLELGDSALYLCASSPGTGANVLTFGAGSRLTVL.

The rearrangement uses TRBV15 and TRBJ2-5; 8 nucleotides agree with TRBD2. Germline assignment: CDR1 LNHNV and CDR2 YYDKDF (reference sequence). The CDR3 loop spans 14 amino acids. V shed 3 bases, J shed 5 bases, and the junction held 5 bases outside the gene matches. DNA for the CDR3: TGTGCCACCAGCAGGTCGGGGGGGATGGAGACCCAGTACTTC. Protein: CATSRSGGMETQYF. Full variable domain (outside the CDR3, taken from reference TRBV15 and TRBJ2-5): DAMVIQNPRYQVTQFGKPVTLSCSQTLNHNVMYWYQQKSSQAPKLLFHYYDKDFNNEADTPDNFQSRRPNTSFCFLDIRSPGLGDTAMYLCATSRSGGMETQYFGPGTRLLVL.